This T cell receptor (beta chain) is from a study of cytomegalovirus exposure and HLA in healthy donors. This clone appeared once. At sampling all donors were nominally healthy, likely with unrecorded immune exposures. This CDR3 is built from 14 residues. The V and J ends lost 2 bases and 8 bases respectively, with 12 bases between them. Germline CDR1 is MNHEY and CDR2 is SMNVEV (reference sequence). PCR primers comprised 60 Vbeta and 13 Jbeta primers. Clones were sequenced by immunoSEQ multiplex PCR, and TCRdb holds only the in-frame ones, with some missing. Of about 67,000 clones listed, about 77% are singletons.

This chain uses TRBV27 with TRBJ1-4; tentative D call: TRBD1 (6 bases). The sequence came from a man aged 35 to 55 in good health and CMV-seronegative. The sample was PBMCs. CDR3 protein: CASSLKQGREKLFF. In DNA, the CDR3 is TGTGCCAGCAGTTTAAAACAGGGAAGAGAAAAACTGTTTTTT. Full variable domain (remainder filled in from reference TRBV27 and TRBJ1-4): EAQVTQNPRYLITVTGKKLTVTCSQNMNHEYMSWYRQDPGLGLRQIYYSMNVEVTDKGDVPEGYKVSRKEKRNFPLILESPSPNQTSLYFCASSLKQGREKLFFGSGTQLSVL.